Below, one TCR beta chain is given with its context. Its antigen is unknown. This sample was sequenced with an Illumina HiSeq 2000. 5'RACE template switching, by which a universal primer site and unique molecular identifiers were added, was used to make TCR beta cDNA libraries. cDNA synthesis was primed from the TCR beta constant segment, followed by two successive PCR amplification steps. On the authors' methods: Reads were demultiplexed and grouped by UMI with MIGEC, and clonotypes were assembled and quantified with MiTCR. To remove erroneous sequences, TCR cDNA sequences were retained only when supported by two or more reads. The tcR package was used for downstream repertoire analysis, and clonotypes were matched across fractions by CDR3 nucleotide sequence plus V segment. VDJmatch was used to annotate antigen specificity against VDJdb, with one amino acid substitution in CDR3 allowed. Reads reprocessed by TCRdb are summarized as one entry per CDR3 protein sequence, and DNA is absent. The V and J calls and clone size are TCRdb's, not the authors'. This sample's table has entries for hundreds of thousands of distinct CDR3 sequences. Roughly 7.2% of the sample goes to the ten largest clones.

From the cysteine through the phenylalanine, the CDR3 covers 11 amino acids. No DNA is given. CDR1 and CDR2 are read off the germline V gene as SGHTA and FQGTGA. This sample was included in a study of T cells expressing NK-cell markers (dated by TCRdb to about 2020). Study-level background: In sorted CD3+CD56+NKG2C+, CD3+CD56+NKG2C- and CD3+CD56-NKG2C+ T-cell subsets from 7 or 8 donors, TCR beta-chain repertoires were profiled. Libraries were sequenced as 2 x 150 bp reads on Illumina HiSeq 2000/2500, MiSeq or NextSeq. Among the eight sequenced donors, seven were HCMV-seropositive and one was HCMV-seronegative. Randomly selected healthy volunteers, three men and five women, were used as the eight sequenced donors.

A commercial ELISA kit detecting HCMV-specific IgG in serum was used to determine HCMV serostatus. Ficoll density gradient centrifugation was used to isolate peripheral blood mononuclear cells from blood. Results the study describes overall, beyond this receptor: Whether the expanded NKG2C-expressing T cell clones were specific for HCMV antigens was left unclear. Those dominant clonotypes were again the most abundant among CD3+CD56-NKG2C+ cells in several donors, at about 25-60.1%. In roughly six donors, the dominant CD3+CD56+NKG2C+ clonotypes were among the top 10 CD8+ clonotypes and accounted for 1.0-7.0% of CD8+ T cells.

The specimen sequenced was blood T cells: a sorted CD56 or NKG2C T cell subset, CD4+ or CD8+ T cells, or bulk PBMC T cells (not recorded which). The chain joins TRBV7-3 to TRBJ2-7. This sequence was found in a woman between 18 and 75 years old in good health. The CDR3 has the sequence CASSLTTEQYF.